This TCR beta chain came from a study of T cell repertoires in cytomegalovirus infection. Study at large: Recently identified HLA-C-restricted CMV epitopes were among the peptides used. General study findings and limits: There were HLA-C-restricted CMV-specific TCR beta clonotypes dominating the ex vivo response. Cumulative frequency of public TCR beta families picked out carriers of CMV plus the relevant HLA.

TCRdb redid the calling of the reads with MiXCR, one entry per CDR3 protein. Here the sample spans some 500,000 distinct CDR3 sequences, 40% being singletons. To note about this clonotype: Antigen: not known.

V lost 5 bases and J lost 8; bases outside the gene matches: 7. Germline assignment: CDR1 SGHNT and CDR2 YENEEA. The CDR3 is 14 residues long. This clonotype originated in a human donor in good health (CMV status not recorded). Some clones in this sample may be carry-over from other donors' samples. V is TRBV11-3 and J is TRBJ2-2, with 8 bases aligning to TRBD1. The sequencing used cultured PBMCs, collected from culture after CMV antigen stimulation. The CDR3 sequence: CASSPDRDSGELFF. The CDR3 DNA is TGTGCCAGCAGCCCGGACAGGGACTCGGGGGAGCTGTTTTTT.